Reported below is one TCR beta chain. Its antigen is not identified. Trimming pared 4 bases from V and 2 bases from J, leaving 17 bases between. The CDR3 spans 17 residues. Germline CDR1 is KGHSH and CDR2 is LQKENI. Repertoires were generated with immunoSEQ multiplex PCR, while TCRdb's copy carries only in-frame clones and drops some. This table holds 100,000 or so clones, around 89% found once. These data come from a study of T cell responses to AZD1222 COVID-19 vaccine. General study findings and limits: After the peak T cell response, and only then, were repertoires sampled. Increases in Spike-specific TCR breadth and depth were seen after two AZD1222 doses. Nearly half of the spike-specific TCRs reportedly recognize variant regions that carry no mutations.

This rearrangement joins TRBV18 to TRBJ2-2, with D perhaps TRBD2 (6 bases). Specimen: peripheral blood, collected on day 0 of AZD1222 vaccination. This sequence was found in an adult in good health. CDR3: CASSLTGGTKNTGELFF. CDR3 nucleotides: TGTGCCAGCTCACTCACAGGAGGGACCAAAAACACCGGGGAGCTGTTTTTT. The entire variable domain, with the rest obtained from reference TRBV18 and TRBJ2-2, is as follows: NAGVMQNPRHLVRRRGQEARLRCSPMKGHSHVYWYRQLPEEGLKFMVYLQKENIIDESGMPKERFSAEFPKEGPSILRIQQVVRGDSAAYFCASSLTGGTKNTGELFFGEGSRLTVL.